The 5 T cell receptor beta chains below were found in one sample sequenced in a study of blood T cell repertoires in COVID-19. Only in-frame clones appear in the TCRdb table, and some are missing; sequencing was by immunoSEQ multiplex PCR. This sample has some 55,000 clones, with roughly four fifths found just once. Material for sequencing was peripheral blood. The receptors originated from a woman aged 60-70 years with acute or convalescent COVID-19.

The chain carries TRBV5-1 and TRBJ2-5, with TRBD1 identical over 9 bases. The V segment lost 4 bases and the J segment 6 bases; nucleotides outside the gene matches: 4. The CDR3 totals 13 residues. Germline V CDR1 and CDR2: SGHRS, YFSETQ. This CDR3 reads CASSDGTGKTQYF. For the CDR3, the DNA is TGCGCCAGCAGCGACGGGACAGGGAAGACCCAGTACTTC. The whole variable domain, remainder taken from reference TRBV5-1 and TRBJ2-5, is KAGVTQTPRYLIKTRGQQVTLSCSPISGHRSVSWYQQTPGQGLQFLFEYFSETQRNKGNFPGRFSGRQFSNSRSEMNVSTLELGDSALYLCASSDGTGKTQYFGPGTRLLVL.

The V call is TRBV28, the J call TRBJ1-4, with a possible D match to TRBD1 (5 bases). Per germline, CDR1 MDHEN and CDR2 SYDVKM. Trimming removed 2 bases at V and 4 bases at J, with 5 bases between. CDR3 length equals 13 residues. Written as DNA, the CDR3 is TGTGCCAGCAGTTTACAGGGTAATGAAAAACTGTTTTTT. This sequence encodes CASSLQGNEKLFF. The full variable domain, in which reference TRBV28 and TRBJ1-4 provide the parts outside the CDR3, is DVKVTQSSRYLVKRTGEKVFLECVQDMDHENMFWYRQDPGLGLRLIYFSYDVKMKEKGDIPEGYSVSREKKERFSLILESASTNQTSMYLCASSLQGNEKLFFGSGTQLSVL.

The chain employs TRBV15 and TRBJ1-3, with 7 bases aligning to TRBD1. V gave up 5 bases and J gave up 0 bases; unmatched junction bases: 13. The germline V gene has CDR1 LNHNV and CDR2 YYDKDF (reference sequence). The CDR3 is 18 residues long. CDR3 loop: CATSLGRGGAYSGNTIYF. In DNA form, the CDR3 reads TGTGCCACCAGCCTGGGGAGAGGGGGCGCTTACTCTGGAAACACCATATATTTT.

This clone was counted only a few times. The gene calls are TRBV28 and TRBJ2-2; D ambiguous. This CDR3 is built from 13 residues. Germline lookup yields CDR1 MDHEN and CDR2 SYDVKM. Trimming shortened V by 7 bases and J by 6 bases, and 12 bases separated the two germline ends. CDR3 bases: TGTGCCAGCACCCCCGTTCCCCCCGGGGAGCTGTTTTTT. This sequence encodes CASTPVPPGELFF.

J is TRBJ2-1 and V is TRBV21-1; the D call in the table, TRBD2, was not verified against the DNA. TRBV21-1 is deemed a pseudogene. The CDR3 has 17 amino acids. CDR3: CASRPGRGKPSYNEQFF. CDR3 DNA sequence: TGTGCCAGCAGACCGGGTCGGGGAAAACCCTCCTACAATGAGCAGTTCTTC.